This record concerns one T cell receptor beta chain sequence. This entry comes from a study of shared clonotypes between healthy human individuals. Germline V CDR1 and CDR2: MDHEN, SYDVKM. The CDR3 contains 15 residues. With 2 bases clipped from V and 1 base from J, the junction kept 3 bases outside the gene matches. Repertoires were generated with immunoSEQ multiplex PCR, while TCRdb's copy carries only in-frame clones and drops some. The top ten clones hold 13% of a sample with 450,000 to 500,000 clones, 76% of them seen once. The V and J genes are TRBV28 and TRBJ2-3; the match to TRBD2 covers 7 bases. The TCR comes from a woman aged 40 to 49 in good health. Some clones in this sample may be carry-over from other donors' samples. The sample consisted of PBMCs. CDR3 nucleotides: TGTGCCAGCAGTTTACAGGGAGGGGGCACAGATACGCAGTATTTT. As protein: CASSLQGGGTDTQYF. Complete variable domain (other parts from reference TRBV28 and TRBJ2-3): DVKVTQSSRYLVKRTGEKVFLECVQDMDHENMFWYRQDPGLGLRLIYFSYDVKMKEKGDIPEGYSVSREKKERFSLILESASTNQTSMYLCASSLQGGGTDTQYFGPGTRLTVL.